This TCR beta chain was sequenced for a study of cytomegalovirus exposure and HLA in healthy donors (dated by TCRdb to 2016 to 2017). With respect to the entire study: According to an earlier analysis of several hundred of the donors, about 190 million T cells yielded over 100 million unique TCR beta sequences and around 280 Gb of sequence data. The study aimed to test whether cataloging public T cell receptors could reveal signatures of past pathogen exposure. To decide whether each TCR beta V gene segment behaved as functional or pseudogenic, an earlier analysis of some 600 of the donors relied on high-throughput TCR beta sequencing. Across around 400 genotyped donors of the cohort, an average of about 240,000 unique TCR beta nucleotide sequences per donor were sequenced, and 15% to 20% of those sequences were non-productive. The genetic ancestry cluster associated with self-reported Caucasian donors included 81% of the 398 genotyped donors. A later genetic analysis took genome-wide SNP genotypes for about three fifths of the 666 donors and used that subset as a discovery cohort. Along with the approximately 650-subject first cohort, a separate validation cohort of over a hundred different subjects was used. All discovery cohort repertoires had been generated using a single sequencing platform. HLA typing covered class I and class II loci at four-digit resolution. Roughly 300 gigabases of sequencing data and 91 million or so unique TCR sequences made up an early release that covered approximately 650 HLA-typed donors. A later analysis re-analyzed previously published TCR beta repertoires from roughly 600 donors and added high-resolution HLA genotyping to study TCR occurrence patterns. High-throughput TCR immunosequencing, statistical association of individual TCRs with disease status, and machine learning were combined to predict cytomegalovirus infection status. Donor age, sex, ethnicity and CMV serostatus were collected together with the repertoire data. Rather than using new phenotypic data, the later analysis identified candidate immune exposures from TCR beta sequences and from how often those sequences occurred across donors. Roughly 5 DR-DQ haplotypes were handled as single units for association and clustering because linkage in the cohort was strong. The study used immunosequencing to profile the T cell repertoires of 666 subjects and linked those repertoires to cytomegalovirus serostatus. The number of donors typed differed by locus, with 629-630 for A, B, C, DRB1 and DQB1, roughly 520 for DQA1, some 570 for DPA1, and 400 to 490 for DPB1.

The library was prepared using the immunoSEQ multiplex PCR assay. For the multiplex PCR, a mixture combining 60 forward primers for TCR Vbeta segments and 13 reverse primers for TCR Jbeta segments was used. A multiplex PCR assay on genomic DNA amplified the CDR3 region of rearranged TCR beta genes. On the Illumina HiSeq System, the amplified TCR beta libraries were sequenced as 87-base-pair reads. On the authors' methods: A later analysis counted approximately 74 million unique TCR beta chains across the 550 to 750 repertoires, and approximately 11 million of these chains were shared by at least two donors. Raw reads were error-corrected and collapsed into unique sequences with a nearest-neighbor algorithm that merged closely related sequences to remove PCR and sequencing errors. To assign V, D and J gene segments, CDR3 sequences were aligned to IMGT reference sequences. For a sequence to be retained, a match of at least six nucleotides was required to both a V gene segment and a J gene segment. Rearrangements were called productive when the CDR3 lacked stop codons and stayed in frame with V and J; all others were non-productive. CDR3 was defined by IMGT convention, running from the second conserved V-encoded cysteine to the conserved J-encoded phenylalanine. The earlier analysis of roughly 590 of the donors excluded sequences that lacked an unambiguous match to a single V gene segment. An earlier analysis of around 600 of the donors classified V segments as functional when productive rearrangements were above 56.7% and as segregating when the standard deviation between donors was above 5%. To diagnose cytomegalovirus status from the catalog of TCR beta chain sequences, a statistical classification framework was built. V and J gene assignment, in a later analysis, came from comparing TCR nucleotide sequences with IMGT/GENE-DB human TR gene sequences. A later analysis assigned CDR3 sequences and most-parsimonious VDJ recombination scenarios with the TCRdist pipeline. In a later analysis, each TCR beta chain was defined by its CDR3 amino acid sequence together with its V-gene family, and reads lacking a unique V-gene family were excluded. A later analysis removed 500 to 650 highly shared, low-generation-probability nucleotide sequences to deal with suspected cross-contamination and a sequencing artifact. A later analysis calculated a clonal expansion index for each public chain from normalized within-repertoire ranks of inferred template counts. In a later analysis, generation probabilities were computed with a VDJ recombination model fitted to out-of-frame rearrangements, and the resulting probabilities were checked against IGoR. Hypergeometric tests were used in a later analysis to score TCR-TCR, TCR-HLA and TCR-CMV co-occurrence, with a repertoire-size bias correction applied to the TCR pairs. A later analysis estimated false discovery rates by permuting HLA or CMV assignments 20 times. In a later analysis, co-occurring TCRs were grouped using DBSCAN, with TCRdist sequence similarity added in when clustering inside HLA-allele-positive subsets. Repertoires with fewer than 30,000 or more than 120,000 public chains were left out of co-occurrence clustering, as were five repertoires with anomalous nucleotide sharing. TCRdb took this table from immuneACCESS and kept in-frame rearrangements with V and J called. Such tables lack part of the clones; where checked against another copy, unresolved V genes explain under half of the gap, and the rest is unexplained. Clone size and V and J calls were adopted from that table, with D and trimming inferred from the DNA. The sample table shows 170,000 or so clones, and about 80% are seen once. Around 2.2% of the sample is taken by the ten largest.

In total, roughly 670 healthy bone marrow donors made up the cohort. At the time of sampling, all cohort members were nominally healthy, though unrecorded immune exposures were likely present. The donor was CMV seronegative and belonged to the group of more than 300 seronegative cohort members. A peripheral blood sample was provided by each donor, and peripheral blood mononuclear cells were used for TCR beta sequencing. The Qiagen DNeasy Blood Extraction Kit was used to extract genomic DNA from the blood cell samples. The V end loses 4 bases and the J end loses 0 bases, and a stretch of 19 bases separates them. The CDR3 goes from the cysteine to the phenylalanine over 17 residues. Solely the CDR3 DNA is kept, with 51 bases framed from the first base. The CDR1 and CDR2 encoded by the germline V gene are SGHRS and YFSETQ. This clone was detected once. The antigen it binds to is not known. No clone much larger than this one lies a single base away; base qualities are absent.

Summary of the overall study and its limitations: CMV serostatus was the only immune exposure information available for the cohort. Some IMGT-functional V segments, including TRBV6-2 and TRBV6-3, could not be distinguished by the 87-base-pair reads and were therefore excluded. Specific HLA alleles were associated with over 15,000 TCR beta sequences at a false discovery rate of 0.05 in a later analysis. An earlier analysis of approximately 530 of the donors showed that most TCR beta V segments appeared in productive rearrangements either about 87% or about 30% of the time, which broadly matched IMGT annotations. A further reported finding was that TCR beta sequences accurately predicted the HLA-A and HLA-B alleles for most subjects in the first cohort. In a later analysis, most CMV-associated TCR beta chains were found to appear HLA-restricted, with HLA associations seemingly driven largely by CMV exposure. According to a later genetic analysis, donors in an Asian-associated ancestry cluster had fewer N-insertions in productive TCRs than the approximately 700-donor mean. When HLA alleles, especially DR and DQ, strongly co-occurred, attributing TCR associations to individual alleles was difficult. Sequencing depth was assumed to be roughly uniform across donors in the presence/absence analyses, though that assumption may not hold. V-gene and J-gene trimming of TCR beta chains was associated with a missense DCLRE1C variant in a later genetic analysis, and the association was replicated in an independent cohort. In the study, approximately 150 TCR beta chains were listed as associated with cytomegalovirus. In a later analysis, the rate of TCR association differed among HLA loci, with DRB1 alleles having the most associated TCRs and HLA-C alleles having the fewest. Most TCR sequences were observed very rarely across donors, whereas some public TCRs were present in many individuals. A few of the identified cytomegalovirus-associated TCR beta chains were confirmed in vitro to be specific for cytomegalovirus antigens. Compared with equally common non-associated chains, HLA-associated TCR beta chains in a later analysis were more clonally expanded and had lower generation probabilities. Correlated functional status among segregating V segments might be attributable to linkage disequilibrium, but an unknown experimental factor could not be ruled out. It was suggested by the authors that the approach could potentially be generalized to other disease states and immunological phenotypes. Cytomegalovirus status was reported to be diagnosed by the classifier with high specificity and sensitivity in both the original and validation cohorts. The sequencing pipeline was judged likely to have produced a cluster of highly shared sequence variants as a technical artifact. Because counts were too low, seventeen rarely observed V segments, including chromosome 9 orphons, were left out of the earlier analysis of over 550 of the donors. Because HLA typing was unavailable for some donors at each locus, only the typed subset was used in association tests. Only TCR beta chains were sequenced in this cohort, and the absence of alpha or paired-chain data limited detectable features. Several of the top co-occurrence clusters appeared to be linked to parvovirus B19, influenza, CMV and Epstein-Barr virus, according to a later analysis.

This receptor was taken from a young woman in good health and CMV-seronegative. The sample comprised PBMCs. The chain is made from TRBV5-1 and TRBJ1-2; TRBD1 could be the D gene, as 6 bases match. The base sequence is TGCGCCAGCAGCCCACAGGGAGAGCTTAAAGCTAACTATGGCTACACCTTC. It codes for CASSPQGELKANYGYTF.